This T cell receptor (beta chain) was retrieved from a study of cytomegalovirus exposure and HLA in healthy donors. A multiplex PCR was run with 60 Vbeta primers and 13 Jbeta primers. Repertoires were generated with immunoSEQ multiplex PCR, while TCRdb's copy carries only in-frame clones and drops some. The sample includes about 110,000 clones, about three quarters of them seen just once. The CDR3 consists of 15 residues. Trimming cost V 5 bases and J 1 base; bases outside gene matches: 7. Looked up from germline, CDR1 is SEHNR and CDR2 is FQNEAQ (reference sequence). Source material: PBMCs. This clonotype originated in a woman between 50 and 59 years old in good health and CMV-seropositive. V and J are TRBV7-9 and TRBJ1-1, with 7 positions matching TRBD1. As DNA, the CDR3 is TGTGCCAGCAGCCCATTGGGACAGAAGAACACTGAAGCTTTCTTT. It encodes CASSPLGQKNTEAFF. Full variable domain (rest looked up from reference TRBV7-9 and TRBJ1-1): DTGVSQNPRHKITKRGQNVTFRCDPISEHNRLYWYRQTLGQGPEFLTYFQNEAQLEKSRLLSDRFSAERPKGSFSTLEIQRTEQGDSAMYLCASSPLGQKNTEAFFGQGTRLTVV.